Listed below are T cell receptor beta chains from one sample, sequenced in a study of T cell responses to AZD1222 COVID-19 vaccine. Using immunoSEQ multiplex PCR, the repertoire was profiled, and TCRdb retains in-frame clones only, with some absent. The repertoire holds some 160,000 clones, with 85% to 90% as singletons. Here the sequenced sample was peripheral blood, taken on day 0 of AZD1222 vaccination. These receptor sequences come from an adult in good health. Each CDR3 is given with its conserved first and last residue. D genes are given only for firm matches. Size tells how often a clone was seen (once, few, many) or the class of an expanded clone, and some rows leave it out.

CDR3 DNA,CDR3 protein,D gene,V gene,clone size,J gene,CDR3 length
TGTGCCAGCAGTTACAGGGGGCCGTCTGGCTACACCTTC,CASSYRGPSGYTF,TRBD1,TRBV6-5,.,TRBJ1-2,13
TGCGCCAGCAGCCAAGACGTACCCCAGGGGTTAAACTATGGCTACACCTTC,CASSQDVPQGLNYGYTF,.,TRBV4-3,.,TRBJ1-2,17
TGCGCCAGCAGGTCGGATCCAAATTCCTATGGCTACACCTTC,CASRSDPNSYGYTF,.,TRBV5-1,.,TRBJ1-2,14
TGTGCCAGCAGCAGCCAGGGTGGGGATCAGCCCCAGCATTTT,CASSSQGGDQPQHF,.,TRBV2,.,TRBJ1-5,14
TGTGCCAGCACCCCCTCGGGGGGGGGAATCAATCAGCCCCAGCATTTT,CASTPSGGGINQPQHF,.,TRBV21-1,.,TRBJ1-5,16
TGCGCCAGCAAGATCACAGGGACAGGGTCGGGGAATTCACCCCTCCACTTT,CASKITGTGSGNSPLHF,TRBD1,TRBV23-1,.,TRBJ1-6,17
TGCGCCAGCAGCTTGGTTCCAGGGTTGGGTGGCTACACCTTC,CASSLVPGLGGYTF,.,TRBV5-1,.,TRBJ1-2,14
TGTGCCAGCTCACCACACAAGGGGCCGGGAAACATTCAGTACTTC,CASSPHKGPGNIQYF,.,TRBV18,.,TRBJ2-4,15
TGTGCCAGCAGCCAAGACTTCCAGGGAGCAGGGGGCTACACCTTC,CASSQDFQGAGGYTF,.,TRBV14,.,TRBJ1-2,15
TGTGCCAGCAGTTACGACAGGGGCACTGAAGCTTTCTTT,CASSYDRGTEAFF,TRBD1,TRBV6-5,once,TRBJ1-1,13
TGTGCCAGCAGTGTTGGACAGGGTTACGGGGAGCTGTTTTTT,CASSVGQGYGELFF,TRBD1,TRBV2,.,TRBJ2-2,14
TGTGCCACCAGCTATCGGACTAGCGGGAGGGCGTGGGAGCAGTTCTTC,CATSYRTSGRAWEQFF,TRBD2,TRBV15,.,TRBJ2-1,16